The 28 T cell receptor beta chains presented below share a single source sample, sequenced in a study of shared clonotypes between healthy human individuals. The method was immunoSEQ multiplex PCR; TCRdb's version includes in-frame clones alone and lacks a portion of them. Among 850,000 to 1,100,000 clones, approximately 80% were seen once, and the ten largest hold 0.85% to 1%. Sequencing was done on a sample of memory CD4+ T cells from PBMCs. The subset here: CD45RA-negative fraction. The source is a man aged 18 to 30 in good health. Some clones in this sample may be carry-over from other donors' samples.

The gene calls are TRBV30 and TRBJ1-1; tentatively, D is TRBD1 (5 bases). The CDR3 is 12 residues long. V lost 4 bases, J lost 5 bases, and 11 bases lay in between. The germline CDR1 and CDR2 sequences are GTSNPN and SVGIG (reference sequence). The CDR3 loop reads CAWKRGGTEAFF. CDR3 coding DNA: TGTGCCTGGAAACGGGGGGGAACTGAAGCTTTCTTT.

The table lists this clone with a count of one. V gene TRBV5-1 combines with J gene TRBJ1-2; D may be TRBD1 (5 bases). This CDR3 is built from 14 residues. V was cut by 0 bases and J by 6 bases, with 12 bases left in between. Per germline, CDR1 SGHRS and CDR2 YFSETQ. The CDR3 is CASSLDGTSDGYTF. Written as DNA, the CDR3 is TGCGCCAGCAGCTTGGACGGGACCTCCGATGGCTACACCTTC.

The chain couples TRBV4-3 to TRBJ2-7; TRBD2 might be the D (7 bases). The CDR3 length is 17 residues. Germline CDR1 reads LGHNA; CDR2 reads YSLEER. V was trimmed by 1 base and J by 4 bases, leaving 20 bases between them. The CDR3 spells CASSQGRGSGVPYEQYF. CDR3 bases: TGCGCCAGCAGCCAAGGCAGGGGCAGCGGGGTACCTTACGAGCAGTACTTC.

The chain has TRBV7-2 and TRBJ2-7, with 12 bases fitting TRBD2. V was pared by 5 bases and J by 4 bases, with 6 bases of the junction left unmatched. The CDR3 is 15 amino acids. The germline gives CDR1 SGHTA, CDR2 FQGNSA. The CDR3 loop reads CASSLLGTSGYEQYF. The CDR3 DNA is TGTGCCAGCAGCCTACTAGGGACTAGCGGGTACGAGCAGTACTTC.

The chain carries TRBV28 and TRBJ1-1; D gene uncertain. The CDR3 sequence is 13 residues long. Trimming pared 6 bases from V and 0 bases from J, leaving 8 bases between. Germline CDR1 MDHEN, CDR2 SYDVKM. The CDR3 DNA is TGTGCCAGCAGAGTCGGTGTGAACACTGAAGCTTTCTTT. Its translation is CASRVGVNTEAFF. Based on the CDR3 plus reference TRBV28 and TRBJ1-1, the full variable domain is DVKVTQSSRYLVKRTGEKVFLECVQDMDHENMFWYRQDPGLGLRLIYFSYDVKMKEKGDIPEGYSVSREKKERFSLILESASTNQTSMYLCASRVGVNTEAFFGQGTRLTVV.

This clone was seen a single time. The CDR3 region is CASRSGGETQYF. CDR3 coding DNA: TGTGCCAGCAGATCGGGGGGGGAGACCCAGTACTTC. The V gene is TRBV6-6, the J gene TRBJ2-5; 8 bases map to TRBD2. V shed 6 bases, J shed 5 bases, and the junction held 2 bases outside the gene matches. This CDR3 region has 12 residues. Germline V gene lookup returns CDR1 MNHNY and CDR2 SVGAGI (reference sequence).

Comments on this clone: The sample carries other DNA sequences with the same CDR3. CDR3 protein: CSVVRRGADTQYF. The CDR3 DNA follows: TGCAGCGTTGTACGGAGAGGGGCAGATACGCAGTATTTT. The rearrangement uses TRBV29-1 and TRBJ2-3; the D gene could be TRBD1 or TRBD2 (5 bases each). V was shortened by 4 bases and J by 4 bases, with 12 bases between the two germline ends. The CDR3 is made up of 13 amino acids. Germline lookup yields CDR1 SQVTM and CDR2 ANQGSEA.

The chain uses TRBV7-3 and TRBJ2-6; no definite D call. Trimming shortened V by 6 bases and J by 1 base, and 13 bases separated the two germline ends. Germline V CDR1 and CDR2: SGHTA, FQGTGA. CDR3 length equals 16 residues. In DNA form, the CDR3 reads TGTGCCAGCAGTCCCGATCAGTATTCTGGGGCCAACGTCCTGACTTTC. Amino acids: CASSPDQYSGANVLTF.

Worth noting for this clone: This sequence may be a read error, since a much larger clone differs from it by one base. This chain joins TRBV2 and TRBJ1-5; possible D gene TRBD1, 6 bases. The CDR3 extends over 13 amino acids. Germline V lookup: CDR1 SNHLY, CDR2 FYNNEI. The V end was cut by 6 bases, the J end by 3 bases, with 9 bases between. CDR3 bases: TGTGCCAGCAGGCGGGACACCAATCAGCCCCAGCATTTT. Protein product: CASRRDTNQPQHF.

The V gene is TRBV2, the J gene TRBJ1-5; TRBD1 is a possible D gene (5 bases). This CDR3 is built from 14 residues. V was trimmed by 4 bases and J by 0 bases, leaving 7 bases between them. The germline CDR1 and CDR2 sequences are SNHLY and FYNNEI. CDR3 region: CASSGDHSNQPQHF. The CDR3 bases are TGTGCCAGCAGTGGGGACCATAGCAATCAGCCCCAGCATTTT.

V gene TRBV27 combines with J gene TRBJ1-5; maybe TRBD1 (5 bases). The germline CDR1 and CDR2 sequences are MNHEY and SMNVEV (reference sequence). The CDR3 sequence is 20 residues long. V lost 5 bases and J 0 bases, leaving 26 bases between the germline ends. The chain's CDR3 is CASSPTGYFNRGYSNQPQHF. The CDR3 DNA reads as TGTGCCAGCAGTCCTACCGGCTATTTTAACCGGGGCTATAGCAATCAGCCCCAGCATTTT.

A word on this clone: A much larger clone is a single base away; this may be a read error. This rearrangement joins TRBV27 to TRBJ2-7; 8 positions agree with TRBD1. This CDR3 is 14 amino acids long. The V segment lost 6 bases and the J segment 0 bases; nucleotides outside the gene matches: 4. Germline-derived CDR1 and CDR2 are MNHEY and SMNVEV (reference sequence). The CDR3 spells CASRRQGSSYEQYF. CDR3 in DNA: TGTGCCAGCAGACGACAGGGGTCCTCCTACGAGCAGTACTTC.

This rearrangement joins TRBV7-2 to TRBJ1-3, with a tentative D call TRBD1 (5 bases). The germline V gene encodes CDR1 SGHTA and CDR2 FQGNSA. With 3 bases removed from V and 6 bases from J, the gap between germline ends came to 15 bases. The CDR3 covers 15 residues. The CDR3 here is CASSLTGPTANTIYF. CDR3 bases: TGTGCCAGCAGCTTGACGGGACCCACCGCAAACACCATATATTTT.

The chain uses TRBV5-1 and TRBJ2-7; 16 nucleotides agree with TRBD2. The CDR3 is 20 residues long. Germline V gene data show CDR1 as SGHRS and CDR2 as YFSETQ. V gave up 4 bases and J gave up 5 bases; unmatched junction bases: 18. The CDR3 sequence is CASSPTVTGTSGRVNHEQYF. The CDR3 DNA sequence: TGCGCCAGCAGCCCCACAGTAACGGGGACTAGCGGGAGGGTGAACCACGAGCAGTACTTC.

The chain recombines TRBV14 with TRBJ1-1; D unclear. V dropped 0 bases and J dropped 4 bases, with 6 bases sitting between them. This CDR3 is 13 amino acids long. The germline gives CDR1 SGHDN, CDR2 FVKESK. This CDR3 reads CASSQDFSTEAFF. The CDR3 DNA is TGTGCCAGCAGCCAAGACTTCAGCACTGAAGCTTTCTTT.

The chain links TRBV30 to TRBJ2-4; tentative D call: TRBD1 (5 bases). The CDR3 has 16 residues. Germline-derived CDR1 and CDR2 are GTSNPN and SVGIG (reference sequence). With 3 bases removed from V and 0 bases from J, the gap between germline ends came to 15 bases. The CDR3 DNA follows: TGTGCCTGGAGACCGAGACAGACTCTAGCCAAAAACATTCAGTACTTC. It translates to CAWRPRQTLAKNIQYF.

This clone appeared once. The chain has TRBV30 and TRBJ1-3, with TRBD1 identical over 8 bases. This CDR3 region has 13 residues. Germline V CDR1 and CDR2: GTSNPN, SVGIG (reference sequence). With V trimmed by 2 bases and J by 8 bases, 5 bases remained unmatched. The CDR3 protein is CAWSLGQGDTIYF. CDR3 nucleotide sequence: TGTGCCTGGAGTCTCGGACAGGGCGACACCATATATTTT.

This sequence joins TRBV9 and TRBJ2-1; the D gene is possibly TRBD1 (6 bases). The V and J ends lost 0 bases and 4 bases respectively, with 14 bases between them. CDR1 and CDR2 from the germline V gene are SGDLS and YYNGEE. The CDR3 has 16 residues. The CDR3 loop is CASSVAKDRVYNEQFF. CDR3 DNA sequence: TGTGCCAGCAGCGTAGCTAAGGACAGAGTTTACAATGAGCAGTTCTTC.

The rearrangement joins TRBV7-9 to TRBJ1-4; maybe TRBD1 (5 bases). The CDR3 sequence is 13 residues long. V shed 5 bases and J shed 7 bases, with 11 bases lying between them. Germline V lookup: CDR1 SEHNR, CDR2 FQNEAQ (reference sequence). This CDR3 is CASSQPGGEKLFF. For the CDR3, the DNA is TGTGCCAGCAGCCAACCGGGGGGTGAAAAACTGTTTTTT. Full variable domain (rest looked up from reference TRBV7-9 and TRBJ1-4): DTGVSQNPRHKITKRGQNVTFRCDPISEHNRLYWYRQTLGQGPEFLTYFQNEAQLEKSRLLSDRFSAERPKGSFSTLEIQRTEQGDSAMYLCASSQPGGEKLFFGSGTQLSVL.

This clone was observed a handful of times. The gene calls are TRBV28 and TRBJ1-1; D gene ambiguous. In germline, CDR1 is MDHEN, CDR2 SYDVKM. V lost 5 bases and J 3 bases, leaving 19 bases between the germline ends. The CDR3 runs 16 residues. The CDR3 loop reads CASSGLALGGDTEAFF. The CDR3 region has the DNA TGTGCCAGCAGTGGTCTAGCCTTGGGCGGGGACACTGAAGCTTTCTTT.

The chain employs TRBV5-4 and TRBJ1-2; 9 nucleotides agree with TRBD1. This CDR3 spans 15 amino acids. CDR1 SGHNT and CDR2 YYREEE come from the germline V gene (reference sequence). The V and J ends lost 5 bases and 4 bases, in that order; junction bases with no gene match: 9. In DNA form, the CDR3 reads TGTGCCAGCAGTCGAACAATACAGGGGGCCTATGGCTACACCTTC. Translation gives CASSRTIQGAYGYTF.

The chain couples TRBV9 to TRBJ1-2; D ambiguous. This CDR3 has 16 residues. V was shortened by 0 bases and J by 4 bases, with 16 bases between the two germline ends. Looked up from germline, CDR1 is SGDLS and CDR2 is YYNGEE. For the CDR3, the DNA is TGTGCCAGCAGCGTAGTCGCCCCGGGCACGAGCTATGGCTACACCTTC. Amino acids: CASSVVAPGTSYGYTF. Looking up the rest from reference TRBV9 and TRBJ1-2 gives the full variable domain: DSGVTQTPKHLITATGQRVTLRCSPRSGDLSVYWYQQSLDQGLQFLIQYYNGEERAKGNILERFSAQQFPDLHSELNLSSLELGDSALYFCASSVVAPGTSYGYTFGSGTRLTVV.

CDR3 nucleotide sequence: TGTGCCAGCAGCCACCCGTCGGGGCAAACTGCGGGAGAGACCCAGTACTTC. Its protein product is CASSHPSGQTAGETQYF. The chain carries TRBV4-2 and TRBJ2-5; D may be TRBD1 or TRBD2 (5 bases each). In germline, CDR1 is LGHNA, CDR2 YNFKEQ. CDR3 length equals 17 residues. The V end lost 3 bases, the J end lost 4 bases, and 21 bases lay between the germline ends.

The chain uses TRBV5-4 and TRBJ2-1; 16 nucleotides line up with TRBD2. Germline V gene data show CDR1 as SGHNT and CDR2 as YYREEE (reference sequence). With 3 bases clipped from V and 15 bases from J, the junction kept 9 bases outside the gene matches. The CDR3 is made up of 15 amino acids. In nucleotides, the CDR3 is TGTGCCAGCAGCTCACCGGGACTAGCGGGAGGGCCGACGTTCTTC. Its translation: CASSSPGLAGGPTFF.

This chain joins TRBV5-1 and TRBJ2-5; D unclear. CDR3 size: 12 residues. Trimming left V 0 bases short and J 4 bases short, with 4 bases between. CDR1 is SGHRS, CDR2 YFSETQ, per germline. The CDR3, as DNA: TGCGCCAGCAGCTTGGCTTCAGAGACCCAGTACTTC. It codes for CASSLASETQYF.

The chain is built from TRBV2 and TRBJ2-2; D might be TRBD1 or TRBD2, each matching 5 bases. The V and J ends lost 4 bases and 5 bases respectively, with 14 bases between them. Per the germline V gene, CDR1 is SNHLY and CDR2 is FYNNEI. This CDR3 has 15 residues. CDR3 sequence (DNA): TGTGCCAGCAGTGGCCAGGGAGAGGCAACCGGGGAGCTGTTTTTT. Translation: CASSGQGEATGELFF.

This clone was picked up a small number of times. The chain employs TRBV7-9 and TRBJ1-5; the D is unclear. Trimming took off 1 base at V and 5 bases at J, with 9 bases between the two ends. The CDR3 contains 14 residues. Germline V gene lookup returns CDR1 SEHNR and CDR2 FQNEAQ (reference sequence). The CDR3, as DNA: TGTGCCAGCAGCTTAGGTTCCGCTGATCAGCCCCAGCATTTT. It specifies CASSLGSADQPQHF.

This clone was seen once. The chain is built from TRBV9 and TRBJ2-4, with 16 bases fitting TRBD2. The germline V gene encodes CDR1 SGDLS and CDR2 YYNGEE. Trimming cost V 7 bases and J 0 bases; bases outside gene matches: 10. The CDR3 runs 19 residues. The DNA of the CDR3 is TGTGCCAGCCGCGCGGGACTAGCGGGAGGGGGGCCAGCCAAAAACATTCAGTACTTC. It codes for CASRAGLAGGGPAKNIQYF.